Listed below are T cell receptor beta chains from one sample, sequenced in a study of blood T cells in healthy people across ages. TCRdb passed the 5' RACE reads through MiXCR, listing each CDR3 protein once. The sample has 1.8 million or so distinct CDR3 sequences; about 39% are singletons. The sequenced material came from blood. These TCRs come from a human donor in good health. Both conserved end residues are part of each CDR3. The order of the fields is CDR3 DNA, CDR3 protein, J gene, D gene, clone size, V gene. D genes are given only for firm matches. Clone size appears in some rows only: once, few, many, or a class for an expanded clone.

CDR3 DNA: TGTGCCAGCAGCTTTTCTGGCGGGGGGTACCAAGAGACCCAGTACTTC
CDR3 protein: CASSFSGGGYQETQYF
J gene: TRBJ2-5
D gene: TRBD2
clone size: .
V gene: TRBV11-2

CDR3 DNA: TGTGCCAGCACCTCACTAGCGGGGGGGAGTCACGAGCAGTTCTTC
CDR3 protein: CASTSLAGGSHEQFF
J gene: TRBJ2-1
D gene: TRBD2
clone size: .
V gene: TRBV6-1

CDR3 DNA: TGCAGTGCAAAGAAGCGGTCTAGCGTTGAAACCAAAAACATTCAGTACTTC
CDR3 protein: CSAKKRSSVETKNIQYF
J gene: TRBJ2-4
D gene: .
clone size: .
V gene: TRBV20-1

CDR3 DNA: TGTGCCAGCAGCTTAGAGGGTCGACTTTTCCCCCAGTTCTTC
CDR3 protein: CASSLEGRLFPQFF
J gene: TRBJ2-1
D gene: .
clone size: .
V gene: TRBV7-9

CDR3 DNA: TGTGCCAGCTCCCTCTCGGGGGCCACCCAAGAGACCCAGTACTTC
CDR3 protein: CASSLSGATQETQYF
J gene: TRBJ2-5
D gene: .
clone size: few
V gene: TRBV6-2/TRBV6-3

CDR3 DNA: TGTGCCAGCAGTTACGGTCCGAGCGTTGCTTTCGATACGCAGTATTTT
CDR3 protein: CASSYGPSVAFDTQYF
J gene: TRBJ2-3
D gene: .
clone size: .
V gene: TRBV6-6

CDR3 DNA: TGCGCCAGCGGCTTGAGTGGGGGTTTAGATACGCAGTATTTT
CDR3 protein: CASGLSGGLDTQYF
J gene: TRBJ2-3
D gene: .
clone size: .
V gene: TRBV5-1

CDR3 DNA: TGTGCCAGCAGCCAAGACTCAACAGGGCCCGAGATCAATGAGCAGTTCTTC
CDR3 protein: CASSQDSTGPEINEQFF
J gene: TRBJ2-1
D gene: .
clone size: .
V gene: TRBV4-2

CDR3 DNA: TGCAGTGCTAGAGCGAGAACAGGGTCCCCTTACGAGCAGTACTTC
CDR3 protein: CSARARTGSPYEQYF
J gene: TRBJ2-7
D gene: .
clone size: .
V gene: TRBV20-1

CDR3 DNA: TGTGCCAGCAGCTTATTTTCCGCGGGGACTAGAGGAGAGACCCAGTACTTC
CDR3 protein: CASSLFSAGTRGETQYF
J gene: TRBJ2-5
D gene: TRBD2
clone size: .
V gene: TRBV7-2

CDR3 DNA: TGTGCCAGCAGGGACCTCAATGAGCAGTTCTTC
CDR3 protein: CASRDLNEQFF
J gene: TRBJ2-1
D gene: .
clone size: many
V gene: TRBV6-1

CDR3 DNA: TGTGCCAGCAGCTCCCCGGGGGTCCGAGAGACCCAGTACTTC
CDR3 protein: CASSSPGVRETQYF
J gene: TRBJ2-5
D gene: .
clone size: few
V gene: TRBV7-2

CDR3 DNA: TGCAGTGCTGGAGGACAGGGCGAGACCTATATCTCCTACGAGCAGTACTTC
CDR3 protein: CSAGGQGETYISYEQYF
J gene: TRBJ2-7
D gene: TRBD1
clone size: .
V gene: TRBV20-1

CDR3 DNA: TGTGCCAGCAGCAGTCTAGCTATGTACCAAGAGACCCAGTACTTC
CDR3 protein: CASSSLAMYQETQYF
J gene: TRBJ2-5
D gene: .
clone size: .
V gene: TRBV5-5

CDR3 DNA: TGTGCCAGCAGTGAGAAACAGGGAGCTGGCTACACCTTC
CDR3 protein: CASSEKQGAGYTF
J gene: TRBJ1-2
D gene: .
clone size: .
V gene: TRBV25-1

CDR3 DNA: TGCGCCAGCAGCCAAGAGGAAGGGGAGGTCTATGGCTACACCTTC
CDR3 protein: CASSQEEGEVYGYTF
J gene: TRBJ1-2
D gene: .
clone size: .
V gene: TRBV4-1

CDR3 DNA: TGCAGTGCCCCCCGGACTCAAAATGAGCAGTTCTTC
CDR3 protein: CSAPRTQNEQFF
J gene: TRBJ2-1
D gene: .
clone size: few
V gene: TRBV20-1

CDR3 DNA: TGTGCCAGCAGCAATTCAACAGGCTGGACAGATACGCAGTATTTT
CDR3 protein: CASSNSTGWTDTQYF
J gene: TRBJ2-3
D gene: .
clone size: few
V gene: TRBV12-3/TRBV12-4

CDR3 DNA: TGTGCCAGCAGACCCCGGGAGGATGAAAAACTGTTTTTT
CDR3 protein: CASRPREDEKLFF
J gene: TRBJ1-4
D gene: .
clone size: .
V gene: TRBV2

CDR3 DNA: TGTGCCAGCAGAAGGGAGACTTTCTACGAGCAGTACTTC
CDR3 protein: CASRRETFYEQYF
J gene: TRBJ2-7
D gene: .
clone size: few
V gene: TRBV6-2/TRBV6-3

CDR3 DNA: TGTGCCAGCAGCTTTTTAGGACTCGAGCAGTACTTC
CDR3 protein: CASSFLGLEQYF
J gene: TRBJ2-7
D gene: .
clone size: .
V gene: TRBV5-8

CDR3 DNA: TGTGCCAGCAGTGAAGTGGACTATGGCTACACCTTC
CDR3 protein: CASSEVDYGYTF
J gene: TRBJ1-2
D gene: .
clone size: few
V gene: TRBV6-1

CDR3 DNA: TGCAGCGTGGGGACTCAGGGGGCGGCTGGAAACACCATATATTTT
CDR3 protein: CSVGTQGAAGNTIYF
J gene: TRBJ1-3
D gene: TRBD1
clone size: few
V gene: TRBV29-1

CDR3 DNA: TGTGCCAGCAGCTTAGGGGTCAGGGACGAGCTGGGGGACTATGGCTACACCTTC
CDR3 protein: CASSLGVRDELGDYGYTF
J gene: TRBJ1-2
D gene: .
clone size: .
V gene: TRBV7-9

CDR3 DNA: TGTGCCAGCAGTGAAGACGGGACAGGGGTGCCCTATGGCTACACCTTC
CDR3 protein: CASSEDGTGVPYGYTF
J gene: TRBJ1-2
D gene: TRBD1
clone size: .
V gene: TRBV2

CDR3 DNA: TGTGCCATCAGGACAGGCGGTCAGCCCCAGCATTTT
CDR3 protein: CAIRTGGQPQHF
J gene: TRBJ1-5
D gene: .
clone size: .
V gene: TRBV10-3

CDR3 DNA: TGCGCCAGCAGCTTGGCCGGTGGCTTGGATCAGCCCCAGCATTTT
CDR3 protein: CASSLAGGLDQPQHF
J gene: TRBJ1-5
D gene: .
clone size: few
V gene: TRBV5-1

CDR3 DNA: TGTGCCATCAGTGAGTCGAGTCGGGGGAATACTTTCAATGAGCAGTTCTTC
CDR3 protein: CAISESSRGNTFNEQFF
J gene: TRBJ2-1
D gene: .
clone size: many
V gene: TRBV10-3

CDR3 DNA: TGTGCCATCAGTCCCGGGACAGGGGACTTCTATGGCTACACCTTC
CDR3 protein: CAISPGTGDFYGYTF
J gene: TRBJ1-2
D gene: TRBD1
clone size: few
V gene: TRBV10-3

CDR3 DNA: TGCAGCGTTGAAGATCGGACAGGGGGCGACTTTTTAGAAACCCAGTACTTC
CDR3 protein: CSVEDRTGGDFLETQYF
J gene: TRBJ2-5
D gene: TRBD1
clone size: .
V gene: TRBV29-1

CDR3 DNA: TGTGCCAGCAGCTTAGATCAAGACCAGCCCCAGCATTTT
CDR3 protein: CASSLDQDQPQHF
J gene: TRBJ1-5
D gene: .
clone size: few
V gene: TRBV7-8

CDR3 DNA: TGTGCCACCAGCAGAGATTTCTCATACGAGCAGTACTTC
CDR3 protein: CATSRDFSYEQYF
J gene: TRBJ2-7
D gene: .
clone size: many
V gene: TRBV15

CDR3 DNA: TGCAGCGTTGAAGGGGCGCCGGCAGATGCGCAGTATTTT
CDR3 protein: CSVEGAPADAQYF
J gene: TRBJ2-3
D gene: .
clone size: once
V gene: TRBV29-1

CDR3 DNA: TGTGCCAGCGGAGGGAGGGCCTCCTACGAGCAGTACTTC
CDR3 protein: CASGGRASYEQYF
J gene: TRBJ2-7
D gene: TRBD2
clone size: .
V gene: TRBV6-5

CDR3 DNA: TGTGCCAGCAGTACGAATGAAGGCAAGGGGGCGGGGTATGGCTACACCTTC
CDR3 protein: CASSTNEGKGAGYGYTF
J gene: TRBJ1-2
D gene: TRBD1
clone size: .
V gene: TRBV2

CDR3 DNA: TGCGCCAGCAGCTTATACCCCTGGGATACGCAGTATTTT
CDR3 protein: CASSLYPWDTQYF
J gene: TRBJ2-3
D gene: .
clone size: few
V gene: TRBV5-1

CDR3 DNA: TGTGTCAGCAGCTTAGGGACTAGCGGGGCAACTCAGTTCTTC
CDR3 protein: CVSSLGTSGATQFF
J gene: TRBJ2-1
D gene: TRBD2
clone size: .
V gene: TRBV7-3

CDR3 DNA: TGTGCCAGCACAGGGATGGAAGAGCAGTACTTC
CDR3 protein: CASTGMEEQYF
J gene: TRBJ2-7
D gene: .
clone size: few
V gene: TRBV6-6

CDR3 DNA: TGCAGCGTTGGAAGTGGCGGACGTGATAACTATGGCTACACCTTC
CDR3 protein: CSVGSGGRDNYGYTF
J gene: TRBJ1-2
D gene: .
clone size: .
V gene: TRBV29-1

CDR3 DNA: TGTGCCATCAGTGAACAGGAAGTGGTAGCCTACAATGAGCAGTTCTTC
CDR3 protein: CAISEQEVVAYNEQFF
J gene: TRBJ2-1
D gene: .
clone size: .
V gene: TRBV10-3

CDR3 DNA: TGTGCCAGCAGCCCGGGGCGGGTTTTCTACCAAGAGACCCAGTACTTC
CDR3 protein: CASSPGRVFYQETQYF
J gene: TRBJ2-5
D gene: .
clone size: .
V gene: TRBV9

CDR3 DNA: TGCAGTGCTCCCCCCTTTCAATACAATGAGCAGTACTTC
CDR3 protein: CSAPPFQYNEQYF
J gene: TRBJ2-5
D gene: .
clone size: .
V gene: TRBV20-1

CDR3 DNA: TGTGCCGGCAGTTTGGGGGACCCTTATAATTCACCCCTCCACTTT
CDR3 protein: CAGSLGDPYNSPLHF
J gene: TRBJ1-6
D gene: .
clone size: .
V gene: TRBV12-3/TRBV12-4

CDR3 DNA: TGCGCCAGCAGCCCAACAGACAGGTCAGGGGATAATGAGCAGTTCTTC
CDR3 protein: CASSPTDRSGDNEQFF
J gene: TRBJ2-1
D gene: .
clone size: .
V gene: TRBV4-1

CDR3 DNA: TGTGCCAGCACCACAATGAGGGGTTATAATGGCTACACCTTC
CDR3 protein: CASTTMRGYNGYTF
J gene: TRBJ1-2
D gene: .
clone size: few
V gene: TRBV6-2/TRBV6-3

CDR3 DNA: TGTGCCATCAGTGCGCTCCCGACAGATACGCAGTATTTT
CDR3 protein: CAISALPTDTQYF
J gene: TRBJ2-3
D gene: .
clone size: .
V gene: TRBV10-3

CDR3 DNA: TGTGCGTCGGGGGGGTTTGGCACTGAAGCTTTCTTT
CDR3 protein: CASGGFGTEAFF
J gene: TRBJ1-1
D gene: .
clone size: .
V gene: TRBV27

CDR3 DNA: TGTGCCAGCAGCCTTCAGACAGGGCCCTACGAGCAGTACTTC
CDR3 protein: CASSLQTGPYEQYF
J gene: TRBJ2-7
D gene: TRBD1
clone size: few
V gene: TRBV11-1

CDR3 DNA: TGTGCCAGCAGCCAAAAACTACTAGCGGGGGAACTCTCCTACAATGAGCAGTTCTTC
CDR3 protein: CASSQKLLAGELSYNEQFF
J gene: TRBJ2-1
D gene: TRBD2
clone size: .
V gene: TRBV6-2/TRBV6-3